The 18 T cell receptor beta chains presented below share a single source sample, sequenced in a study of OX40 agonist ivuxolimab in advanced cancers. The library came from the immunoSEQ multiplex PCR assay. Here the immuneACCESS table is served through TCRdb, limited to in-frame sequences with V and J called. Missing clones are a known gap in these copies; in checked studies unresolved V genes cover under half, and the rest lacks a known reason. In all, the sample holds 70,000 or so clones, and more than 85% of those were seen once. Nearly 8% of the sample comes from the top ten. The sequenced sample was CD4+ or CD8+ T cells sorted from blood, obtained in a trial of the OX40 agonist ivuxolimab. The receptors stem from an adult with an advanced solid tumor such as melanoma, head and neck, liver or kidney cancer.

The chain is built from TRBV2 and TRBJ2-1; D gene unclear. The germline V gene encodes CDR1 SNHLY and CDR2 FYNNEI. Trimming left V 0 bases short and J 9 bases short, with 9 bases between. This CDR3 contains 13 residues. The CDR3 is CASSEAKASEQFF. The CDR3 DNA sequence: TGTGCCAGCAGTGAAGCAAAGGCTAGTGAGCAGTTCTTC.

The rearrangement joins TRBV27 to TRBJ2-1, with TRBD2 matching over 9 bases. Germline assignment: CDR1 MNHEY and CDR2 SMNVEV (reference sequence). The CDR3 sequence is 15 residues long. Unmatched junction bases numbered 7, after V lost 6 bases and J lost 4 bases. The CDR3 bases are TGTGCCAGCAGGCCCCGACTAGCGGAATACAATGAGCAGTTCTTC. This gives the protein CASRPRLAEYNEQFF.

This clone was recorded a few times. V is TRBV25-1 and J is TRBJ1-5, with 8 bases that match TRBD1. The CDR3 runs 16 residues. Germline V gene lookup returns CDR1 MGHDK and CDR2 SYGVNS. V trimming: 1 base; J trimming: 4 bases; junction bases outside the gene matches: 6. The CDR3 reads CASSESSYRGNQPQHF. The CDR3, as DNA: TGTGCCAGCAGTGAATCTAGCTACAGGGGGAATCAGCCCCAGCATTTT.

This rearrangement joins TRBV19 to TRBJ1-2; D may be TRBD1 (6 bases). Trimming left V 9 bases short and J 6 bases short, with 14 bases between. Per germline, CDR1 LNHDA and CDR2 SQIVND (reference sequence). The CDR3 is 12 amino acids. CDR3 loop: CASAGTLNGYTF. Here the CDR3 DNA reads TGTGCCAGCGCCGGGACACTGAATGGCTACACCTTC.

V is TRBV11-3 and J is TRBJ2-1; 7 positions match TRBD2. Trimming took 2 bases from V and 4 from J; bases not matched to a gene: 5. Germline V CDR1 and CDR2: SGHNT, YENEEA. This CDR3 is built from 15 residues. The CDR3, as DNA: TGTGCCAGCAGCTTAAGGCCTAGCGGTTACAATGAGCAGTTCTTC. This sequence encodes CASSLRPSGYNEQFF.

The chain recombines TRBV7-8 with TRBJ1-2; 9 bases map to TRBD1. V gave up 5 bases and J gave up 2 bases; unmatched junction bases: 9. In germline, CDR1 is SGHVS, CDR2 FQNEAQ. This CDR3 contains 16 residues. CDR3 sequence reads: CASSLGQGLGNYGYTF. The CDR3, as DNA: TGTGCCAGCAGCCTTGGACAGGGGCTGGGGAACTATGGCTACACCTTC.

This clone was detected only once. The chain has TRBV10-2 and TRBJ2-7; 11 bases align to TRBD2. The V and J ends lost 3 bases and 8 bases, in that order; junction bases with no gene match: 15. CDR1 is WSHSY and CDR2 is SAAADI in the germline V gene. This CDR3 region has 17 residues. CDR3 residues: CASSEAASGGQLNKQYF. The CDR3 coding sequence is TGCGCCAGCAGTGAAGCGGCTAGCGGGGGGCAACTCAATAAGCAGTACTTC.

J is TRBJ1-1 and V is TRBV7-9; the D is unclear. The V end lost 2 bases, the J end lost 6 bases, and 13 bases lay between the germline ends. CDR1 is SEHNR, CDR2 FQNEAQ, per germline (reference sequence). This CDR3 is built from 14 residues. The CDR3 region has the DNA TGTGCCAGCAGCTTAAACAGTTTTGTTTCTGAAGCTTTCTTT. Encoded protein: CASSLNSFVSEAFF. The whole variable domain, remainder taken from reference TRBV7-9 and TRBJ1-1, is DTGVSQNPRHKITKRGQNVTFRCDPISEHNRLYWYRQTLGQGPEFLTYFQNEAQLEKSRLLSDRFSAERPKGSFSTLEIQRTEQGDSAMYLCASSLNSFVSEAFFGQGTRLTVV.

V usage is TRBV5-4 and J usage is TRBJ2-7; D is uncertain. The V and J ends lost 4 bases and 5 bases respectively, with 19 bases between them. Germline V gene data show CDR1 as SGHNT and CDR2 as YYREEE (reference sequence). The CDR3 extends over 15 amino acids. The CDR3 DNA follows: TGTGCCAGCAGCACCAACCTCGTACCCACCCACGAGCAGTACTTC. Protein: CASSTNLVPTHEQYF.

The CDR3 region has the DNA TGTGCCACCAGCAGAGATTCACAGGGGAGGAATGAGCAGTTCTTC. Its protein is CATSRDSQGRNEQFF. The V call is TRBV15, the J call TRBJ2-1, with TRBD1 as a possible D gene (7 bases). CDR3 length equals 15 residues. Trimming shortened V by 0 bases and J by 7 bases, and 13 bases separated the two germline ends. CDR1 LNHNV and CDR2 YYDKDF come from the germline V gene (reference sequence).

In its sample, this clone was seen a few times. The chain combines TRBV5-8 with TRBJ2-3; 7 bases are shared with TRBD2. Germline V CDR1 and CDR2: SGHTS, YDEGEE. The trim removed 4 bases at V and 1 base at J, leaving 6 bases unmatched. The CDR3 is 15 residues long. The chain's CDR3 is CASSLLAIGTDTQYF. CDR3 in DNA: TGTGCCAGCAGCCTACTAGCGATTGGCACAGATACGCAGTATTTT.

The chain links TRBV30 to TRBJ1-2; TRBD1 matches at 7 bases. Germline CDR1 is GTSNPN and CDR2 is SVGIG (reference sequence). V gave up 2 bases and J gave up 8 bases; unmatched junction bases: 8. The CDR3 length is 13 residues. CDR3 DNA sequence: TGTGCCTGGAGTCATAAGGGGGCGATGGGCTACACCTTC. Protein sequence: CAWSHKGAMGYTF. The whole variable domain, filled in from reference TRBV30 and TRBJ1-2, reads SQTIHQWPATLVQPVGSPLSLECTVEGTSNPNLYWYRQAAGRGLQLLFYSVGIGQISSEVPQNLSASRPQDRQFILSSKKLLLSDSGFYLCAWSHKGAMGYTFGSGTRLTVV.

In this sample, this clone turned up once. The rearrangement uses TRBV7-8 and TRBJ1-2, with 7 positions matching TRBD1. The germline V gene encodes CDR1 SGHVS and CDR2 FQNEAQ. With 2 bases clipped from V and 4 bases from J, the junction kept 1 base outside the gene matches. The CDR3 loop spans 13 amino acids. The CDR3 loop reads CASSLRDSYGYTF. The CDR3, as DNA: TGTGCCAGCAGCTTACGGGACAGCTATGGCTACACCTTC.

The CDR3 DNA reads as TGTGCCAGCGCCGCAGCTTTGGGGTCCTACAATGAGCAGTTCTTC. It translates to CASAAALGSYNEQFF. J is TRBJ2-1 and V is TRBV19; D call uncertain. CDR3 length: 15 amino acids. In germline, CDR1 is LNHDA, CDR2 SQIVND (reference sequence). The germline V and J ends were trimmed by 9 bases and 1 base, with 16 bases remaining between them.

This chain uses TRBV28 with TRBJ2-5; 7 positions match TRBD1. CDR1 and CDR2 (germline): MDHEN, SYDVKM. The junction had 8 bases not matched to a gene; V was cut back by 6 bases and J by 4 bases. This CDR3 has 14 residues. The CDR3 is CASRRTGPSETQYF. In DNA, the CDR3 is TGTGCCAGCAGGAGGACAGGCCCTTCAGAGACCCAGTACTTC. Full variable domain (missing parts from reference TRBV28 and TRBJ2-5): DVKVTQSSRYLVKRTGEKVFLECVQDMDHENMFWYRQDPGLGLRLIYFSYDVKMKEKGDIPEGYSVSREKKERFSLILESASTNQTSMYLCASRRTGPSETQYFGPGTRLLVL.

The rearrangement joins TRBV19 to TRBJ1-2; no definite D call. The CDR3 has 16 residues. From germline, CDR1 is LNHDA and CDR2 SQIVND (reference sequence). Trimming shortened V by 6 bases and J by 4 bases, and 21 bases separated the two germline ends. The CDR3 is CASSPGGKEGFYGYTF. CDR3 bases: TGTGCCAGTAGCCCTGGAGGCAAGGAGGGTTTCTATGGCTACACCTTC.

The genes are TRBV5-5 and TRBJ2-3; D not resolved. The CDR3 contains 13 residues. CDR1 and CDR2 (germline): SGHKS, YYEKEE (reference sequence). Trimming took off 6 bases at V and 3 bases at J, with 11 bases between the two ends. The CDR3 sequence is CASTPRVTDTQYF. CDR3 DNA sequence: TGTGCCAGCACCCCAAGGGTAACAGATACGCAGTATTTT. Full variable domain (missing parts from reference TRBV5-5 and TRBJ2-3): DAGVTQSPTHLIKTRGQQVTLRCSPISGHKSVSWYQQVLGQGPQFIFQYYEKEERGRGNFPDRFSARQFPNYSSELNVNALLLGDSALYLCASTPRVTDTQYFGPGTRLTVL.

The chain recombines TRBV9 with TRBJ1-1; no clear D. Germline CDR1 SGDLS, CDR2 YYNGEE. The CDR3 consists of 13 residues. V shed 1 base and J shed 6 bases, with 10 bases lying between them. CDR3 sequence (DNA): TGTGCCAGCAGCGTAAAATTCGGCGCTGAAGCTTTCTTT. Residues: CASSVKFGAEAFF.